The 16 T cell receptor beta chains listed next were all sequenced from one sample in a study of human T cells and chemical hapten exposure listed by TCRdb under 2021. Explained via the paper, the time point label denotes: patch test 1, 2 weeks after DPC sensitization. Read against the paper, the sample's treatment or condition label means: therapeutic diphenylcyclopropenone sensitization with weekly scalp DPC. The protocol used for the library was RACE. Sequencing was performed on a NextSeq 500. Starting from the raw public reads, TCRdb applied fastp trimming at Q25, assembled clones with MiXCR and retained in-frame beta chains. For every CDR3 protein sequence, its rows merge into one entry that carries the most common genes and DNA. This sample gives around 76,000 distinct CDR3 sequences in total; roughly 10% of them show up just once. The ten largest account for under 4% of the sample. Sequencing was performed on whole blood, taken in connection with sensitization to the hapten diphenylcyclopropenone (DPC). The source is a woman in her fifties or sixties with alopecia areata. Some clones in this sample may be carry-over from other donors' samples.

The chain uses TRBV7-9 and TRBJ1-1, with 7 nucleotides matching TRBD1. V dropped 5 bases and J dropped 7; count of bases not matched to a gene: 7. The germline V gene has CDR1 SEHNR and CDR2 FQNEAQ (reference sequence). The CDR3 covers 13 residues. CDR3 DNA: TGTGCCAGCAGCCAACAGGGGACGGGTGAAGCTTTCTTT. Translating it yields CASSQQGTGEAFF.

In the case of this clonotype: A read error may explain this, as a much larger clone is one base away. The chain carries TRBV6-5 and TRBJ2-4, with D perhaps matching TRBD1 (6 bases). The CDR3 spans 12 residues. The germline V gene encodes CDR1 MNHEY and CDR2 SVGAGI. V was trimmed by 4 bases and J by 16 bases, leaving 17 bases between them. This CDR3 reads CASSSRTVGRYF. CDR3 nucleotides: TGTGCCAGCAGTTCCAGGACAGTGGGGCGTTACTTC.

At least ten counts were recorded for this clonotype. The CDR3 DNA reads TGTGCCAGCAGCGTAGGGGCGTTGGAGGCGAAAAACATTCAGTACTTC. Protein: CASSVGALEAKNIQYF. This chain uses TRBV9 with TRBJ2-4; D is possibly TRBD2 (5 bases). Germline CDR1 SGDLS, CDR2 YYNGEE. CDR3 length: 16 residues. V lost 0 bases and J 4 bases, leaving 14 bases between the germline ends.

This clonotype was counted many times. The chain links TRBV6-5 to TRBJ1-3; D is unresolved. V was cut by 6 bases and J by 0 bases, with 6 bases left in between. Germline CDR1 is MNHEY and CDR2 is SVGAGI. The CDR3 spans 13 residues. The CDR3 region has the DNA TGTGCCAGCAGAAAGGGCTCTGGAAACACCATATATTTT. This encodes CASRKGSGNTIYF.

At least ten counts were recorded for this clonotype. The rearrangement links TRBV29-1 to TRBJ2-5; D unresolved. V shed 3 bases and J shed 1 base, with 9 bases lying between them. The length of the CDR3 is 13 residues. Germline CDR1 and CDR2: SQVTM and ANQGSEA. This chain's CDR3 is CSVDKGTQETQYF. The DNA for the CDR3 is TGCAGCGTTGATAAGGGCACCCAAGAGACCCAGTACTTC. Using reference TRBV29-1 and TRBJ2-5 for the parts outside the CDR3, the full variable domain is SAVISQKPSRDICQRGTSLTIQCQVDSQVTMMFWYRQQPGQSLTLIATANQGSEATYESGFVIDKFPISRPNLTFSTLTVSNMSPEDSSIYLCSVDKGTQETQYFGPGTRLLVL.

This clonotype was picked up a small number of times. The chain employs TRBV7-6 and TRBJ1-4, with unresolved D. V was pared by 5 bases and J by 4 bases, with 17 bases between. CDR1 and CDR2 (germline): SGHVS, FNYEAQ. This CDR3 is built from 16 residues. CDR3 amino acids: CASSPGRVAINEKLFF. CDR3 DNA sequence: TGTGCCAGCAGCCCCGGCCGGGTCGCCATTAATGAAAAACTGTTTTTT.

This rearrangement joins TRBV29-1 to TRBJ2-7; 7 bases match TRBD1. Looked up from germline, CDR1 is SQVTM and CDR2 is ANQGSEA. The CDR3 has 13 residues. The V and J ends lost 6 bases and 2 bases, in that order; junction bases with no gene match: 7. The CDR3 nucleotides read TGCAGCGTCGAACGGGACAGCACCTACGAGCAGTACTTC. Translated: CSVERDSTYEQYF.

In this sample, this clonotype turned up many times. This sequence joins TRBV12-3 or TRBV12-4 and TRBJ2-1; D is possibly TRBD1 or TRBD2 (5 bases each). CDR3 length equals 15 residues. V shed 3 bases and J shed 6 bases, with 15 bases lying between them. The CDR3 is CASSFRGRERNEQFF. In DNA, the CDR3 is TGTGCCAGCAGTTTTCGGGGCCGCGAACGCAATGAGCAGTTCTTC.

The table lists this clonotype with many counts. The rearrangement links TRBV7-6 to TRBJ2-5; TRBD1 matches 7 bases. CDR1 and CDR2 from the germline V gene are SGHVS and FNYEAQ. V lost 5 bases, J lost 2 bases, and 8 bases stayed unmatched. The CDR3 sequence is 15 residues long. In DNA form, the CDR3 reads TGTGCCAGCAGCCGAGGGGCAGGGGGACAAGAGACCCAGTACTTC. This sequence encodes CASSRGAGGQETQYF.

This clonotype was counted ten times or more. This sequence joins TRBV5-1 and TRBJ2-7; the match to TRBD1 covers 7 bases. This CDR3 is built from 14 residues. The J segment lost 7 bases and the V segment lost 4 bases, leaving 11 bases of the junction unmatched. CDR1 SGHRS and CDR2 YFSETQ come from the germline V gene. The CDR3 nucleotides are TGCGCCAGCAGCGAAGGACAGGCAAGTCGGGAGCAGTACTTC. Translation: CASSEGQASREQYF.

This clonotype was counted many times. CDR3 sequence: CASSLGVQNYGYTF. In DNA form, the CDR3 reads TGTGCCAGCAGCTTAGGTGTCCAGAACTATGGCTACACCTTC. J is TRBJ1-2 and V is TRBV7-2, with D unclear. Germline lookup yields CDR1 SGHTA and CDR2 FQGNSA. This CDR3 has 14 residues. Trimming shortened V by 1 base and J by 2 bases, and 8 bases separated the two germline ends.

This clonotype showed up just a few times. The rearrangement links TRBV20-1 to TRBJ1-1, with D possibly being TRBD1 (5 bases). The CDR3 runs to 13 residues. V lost 2 bases to trimming and J lost 7 bases, with 14 bases between them. The germline V gene encodes CDR1 DFQATT and CDR2 SNEGSKA (reference sequence). CDR3 DNA: TGCAGTGCTAGACCAACCGGCGGGGGTGAAGCTTTCTTT. The encoded protein is CSARPTGGGEAFF.

This clonotype was counted a few times. The chain is built from TRBV20-1 and TRBJ2-6; 12 bases agree with TRBD1. V dropped 4 bases and J dropped 0; count of bases not matched to a gene: 7. This CDR3 has 18 residues. Germline CDR1 and CDR2: DFQATT and SNEGSKA (reference sequence). CDR3 nucleotide sequence: TGCAGTGCTACAGGCGGGACAGGGGGCGCCTCTGGGGCCAACGTCCTGACTTTC. Translating gives CSATGGTGGASGANVLTF.

With respect to this clonotype: This clone may be a read error of a much larger clone one base away. The gene calls are TRBV20-1 and TRBJ2-1; no clear D. CDR1 DFQATT and CDR2 SNEGSKA come from the germline V gene (reference sequence). Trimming shortened V by 1 base and J by 7 bases, and 11 bases separated the two germline ends. CDR3 length equals 13 residues. As DNA, the CDR3 is TGCAGTGCTAGAGGGGAAGGTCCGAATGAGCAGTTCTTC. It encodes CSARGEGPNEQFF.

This clonotype was observed a handful of times. J is TRBJ2-5 and V is TRBV7-2, with D perhaps matching TRBD1 (6 bases). The CDR3 loop spans 14 amino acids. Germline V lookup: CDR1 SGHTA, CDR2 FQGNSA. Trimming stripped 4 bases from V and 2 bases from J, with 11 bases between. CDR3 sequence (DNA): TGTGCCAGCAGCTACCAGCAGGGGCAAGAGACCCAGTACTTC. Protein: CASSYQQGQETQYF.

This clonotype was picked up many times. V gene TRBV7-2 combines with J gene TRBJ1-2, with D hard to call. Deletions cut 3 bases from V and 2 bases from J, with 10 bases between. Germline assignment: CDR1 SGHTA and CDR2 FQGNSA. The CDR3 runs 14 residues. Here the CDR3 reads CASSLDARNYGYTF. CDR3 in DNA: TGTGCCAGCAGCTTGGACGCCCGGAACTATGGCTACACCTTC.